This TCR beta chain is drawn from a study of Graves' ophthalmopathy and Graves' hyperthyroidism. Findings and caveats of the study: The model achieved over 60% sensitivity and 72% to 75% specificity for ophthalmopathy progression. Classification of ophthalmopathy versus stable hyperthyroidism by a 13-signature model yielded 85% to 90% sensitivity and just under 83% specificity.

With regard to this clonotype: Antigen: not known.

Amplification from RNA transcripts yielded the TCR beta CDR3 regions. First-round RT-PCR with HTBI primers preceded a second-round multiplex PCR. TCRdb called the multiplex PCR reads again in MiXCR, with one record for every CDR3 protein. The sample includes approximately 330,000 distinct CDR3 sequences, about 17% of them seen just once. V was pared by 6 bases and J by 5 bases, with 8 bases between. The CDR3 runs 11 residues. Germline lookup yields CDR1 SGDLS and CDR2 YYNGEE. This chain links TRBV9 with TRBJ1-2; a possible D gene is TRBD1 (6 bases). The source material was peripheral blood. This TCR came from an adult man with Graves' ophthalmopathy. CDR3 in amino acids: CASTGAYGYTF. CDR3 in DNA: TGTGCCAGCACAGGGGCATATGGCTACACCTTC.